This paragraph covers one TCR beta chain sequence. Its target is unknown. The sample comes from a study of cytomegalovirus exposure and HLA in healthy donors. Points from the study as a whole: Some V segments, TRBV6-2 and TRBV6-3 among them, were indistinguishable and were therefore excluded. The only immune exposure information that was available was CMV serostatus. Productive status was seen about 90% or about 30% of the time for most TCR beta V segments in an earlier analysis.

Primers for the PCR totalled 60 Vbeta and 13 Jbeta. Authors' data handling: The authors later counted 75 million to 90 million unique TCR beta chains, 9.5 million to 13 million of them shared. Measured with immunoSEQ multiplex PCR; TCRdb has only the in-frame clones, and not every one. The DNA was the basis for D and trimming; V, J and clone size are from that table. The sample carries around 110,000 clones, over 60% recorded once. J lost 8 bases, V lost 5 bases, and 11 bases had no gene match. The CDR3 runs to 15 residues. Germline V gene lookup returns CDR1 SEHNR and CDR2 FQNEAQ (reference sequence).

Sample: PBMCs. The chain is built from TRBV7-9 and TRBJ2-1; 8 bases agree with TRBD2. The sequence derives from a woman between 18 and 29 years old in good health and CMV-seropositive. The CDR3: CASSLLAATPHEQFF. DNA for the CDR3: TGTGCCAGCAGCCTACTAGCGGCCACGCCCCATGAGCAGTTCTTC.